These T cell receptor beta chains were read from a single sample in a study of blood T cell repertoires in COVID-19. Measured with immunoSEQ multiplex PCR; TCRdb has only the in-frame clones, and not every one. The sample records approximately 210,000 clones, approximately 91% being singletons. The source material was peripheral blood. The receptor source for this set is a middle-aged woman with acute or convalescent COVID-19. The CDR3 runs from the conserved cysteine through the conserved F or W. The D gene is left open where the match is weak. Clone size appears in some rows only: once, few, many, or a class for an expanded clone.

CDR3aa,CDR3nt,abundance,d_gene,v_gene,j_gene
CASSVARYSGETQYF,TGTGCCAGCAGCGTAGCTAGGTACTCGGGGGAGACCCAGTACTTC,.,.,TRBV9,TRBJ2-5
CASSAGQGAVGYTF,TGTGCCAGTAGTGCCGGACAGGGGGCCGTTGGCTACACCTTC,.,TRBD1,TRBV19,TRBJ1-2
CASSGSRVLTGSNQPQHF,TGTGCCAGCAGTGGAAGCCGGGTCCTCACAGGTAGCAATCAGCCCCAGCATTTT,.,.,TRBV6-1,TRBJ1-5
CASSASGGAFRDTQYF,TGTGCCAGCAGCGCAAGCGGGGGGGCCTTTAGAGATACGCAGTATTTT,.,TRBD2,TRBV9,TRBJ2-3
CASSSTVNTEAFF,TGTGCCAGCAGTTCTACAGTGAACACTGAAGCTTTCTTT,.,.,TRBV6-5,TRBJ1-1
CATQTGRTDTQYF,TGTGCCACCCAGACAGGGCGCACAGATACGCAGTATTTT,.,TRBD1,TRBV7-2,TRBJ2-3
CASSPLERGGKNEQFF,TGTGCCAGCAGCCCTCTGGAGCGGGGGGGCAAGAACGAGCAGTTCTTC,.,TRBD2,TRBV7-3,TRBJ2-1
CAIGQGEKLFF,TGTGCCATCGGGCAAGGTGAAAAACTGTTTTTT,once,.,TRBV10-3,TRBJ1-4
CASSGTLETQYF,TGTGCCAGCAGTGGGACTTTGGAGACCCAGTACTTC,.,.,TRBV2,TRBJ2-5
CASVVPGREAFF,TGTGCCAGCGTCGTTCCTGGGCGAGAAGCTTTCTTT,few,.,TRBV6-5,TRBJ1-1
CASSESSGYTF,TGTGCCAGTTCGGAAAGTAGCGGCTACACCTTC,once,.,TRBV19,TRBJ1-2
CARGAPLRGADEQFF,TGTGCCAGGGGCGCCCCCTTGCGGGGGGCGGATGAGCAGTTCTTC,once,TRBD2,TRBV2,TRBJ2-1
CASSPGGTEAFF,TGTGCCAGCAGCCCTGGGGGGACTGAAGCTTTCTTT,.,.,TRBV7-3,TRBJ1-1
CASSVLHGGGTDTQYF,TGTGCCAGCAGCGTACTTCACGGGGGGGGCACAGATACGCAGTATTTT,.,TRBD2,TRBV9,TRBJ2-3
CASSRTGMSEQFF,TGTGCCAGCAGTCGCACAGGGATGAGTGAGCAGTTCTTC,few,.,TRBV27,TRBJ2-1
CASSQELAGGGGTQYF,TGTGCCAGCAGCCAAGAGTTAGCGGGGGGTGGTGGGACCCAGTACTTC,.,TRBD2,TRBV3-1/TRBV3-2,TRBJ2-5
CASSLGRLAVQETQYF,TGTGCCAGCAGCTTAGGGAGACTAGCTGTTCAAGAGACCCAGTACTTC,once,TRBD2,TRBV11-2,TRBJ2-5
CASSLVGDTEAFF,TGTGCCAGCAGCTTGGTCGGAGACACTGAAGCTTTCTTT,.,.,TRBV5-5,TRBJ1-1
CSARFSNTIYF,TGCAGTGCGCGGTTCTCTAACACCATATATTTT,.,.,TRBV20-1,TRBJ1-3